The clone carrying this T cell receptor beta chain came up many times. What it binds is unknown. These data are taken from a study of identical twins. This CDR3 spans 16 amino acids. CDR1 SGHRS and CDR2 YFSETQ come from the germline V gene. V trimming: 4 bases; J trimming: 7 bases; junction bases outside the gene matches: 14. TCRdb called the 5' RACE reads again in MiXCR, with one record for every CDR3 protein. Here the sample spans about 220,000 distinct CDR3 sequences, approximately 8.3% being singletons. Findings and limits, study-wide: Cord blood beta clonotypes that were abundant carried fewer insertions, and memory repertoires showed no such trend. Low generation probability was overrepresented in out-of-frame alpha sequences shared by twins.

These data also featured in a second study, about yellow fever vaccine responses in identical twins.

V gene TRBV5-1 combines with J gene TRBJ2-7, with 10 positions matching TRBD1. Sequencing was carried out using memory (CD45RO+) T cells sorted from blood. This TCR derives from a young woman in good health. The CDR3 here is CASSLGPPGQGREQYF. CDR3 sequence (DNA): TGCGCCAGCAGCCTGGGGCCACCGGGACAGGGGAGGGAGCAGTACTTC.